What follows are 6 T cell receptor beta chains derived from one specimen sequenced in a study of T cells in localized non-small cell lung cancer. Method: immunoSEQ multiplex PCR; TCRdb's copy keeps in-frame clones and lacks some. The data show almost 65,000 clones, about 90% seen once. The source material was peripheral blood, sampled before any cancer treatment. All receptors come from a woman aged 40-75 years with stage I lung adenocarcinoma.

The rearrangement joins TRBV5-1 to TRBJ1-3; D ambiguous. The CDR3 contains 14 residues. Deletions cut 1 base from V and 4 bases from J, with 9 bases between. Germline CDR1 reads SGHRS; CDR2 reads YFSETQ. The CDR3 nucleotides are TGCGCCAGCAGCTTGCTGAGCGGGGGAAACACCATATATTTT. Encoded protein: CASSLLSGGNTIYF. Based on the CDR3 plus reference TRBV5-1 and TRBJ1-3, the full variable domain is KAGVTQTPRYLIKTRGQQVTLSCSPISGHRSVSWYQQTPGQGLQFLFEYFSETQRNKGNFPGRFSGRQFSNSRSEMNVSTLELGDSALYLCASSLLSGGNTIYFGEGSWLTVV.

This clone occurred once. V and J are TRBV19 and TRBJ1-2; 8 nucleotides agree with TRBD1. CDR3 length: 15 residues. Germline-derived CDR1 and CDR2 are LNHDA and SQIVND (reference sequence). Germline trimming cut 4 bases from V and 4 bases from J; bases unmatched to any gene: 8. The CDR3 coding sequence is TGTGCCAGTAGTACCGGGACAGGTTCGTTCTATGGCTACACCTTC. Its translation: CASSTGTGSFYGYTF.

V and J are TRBV5-6 and TRBJ1-2; D is uncertain. Germline V lookup: CDR1 SGHDT, CDR2 YYEEEE. V was trimmed by 3 bases and J by 0 bases, leaving 6 bases between them. The CDR3 has 13 residues. The CDR3 is CASSSATNYGYTF. The CDR3 DNA reads as TGTGCCAGCAGCTCTGCCACTAACTATGGCTACACCTTC.

The chain joins TRBV5-1 to TRBJ2-7; possible D gene TRBD2, 6 bases. Deletions cut 3 bases from V and 5 bases from J, with 18 bases between. Per germline, CDR1 SGHRS and CDR2 YFSETQ. This CDR3 spans 15 amino acids. The CDR3 region has the DNA TGCGCCAGCAGCTCCATGGGACTGTCCGGCGACGAGCAGTACTTC. This translates into CASSSMGLSGDEQYF.

The chain combines TRBV19 with TRBJ1-1, with 7 positions matching TRBD1. V lost 2 bases, J lost 1 base, and 4 bases stayed unmatched. CDR1 LNHDA and CDR2 SQIVND come from the germline V gene (reference sequence). The CDR3 has 15 residues. DNA for the CDR3: TGTGCCAGTAGTATATTTGGGACAGAGAACACTGAAGCTTTCTTT. This encodes CASSIFGTENTEAFF.

This sequence joins TRBV27 and TRBJ1-1; TRBD1 agrees at 10 bases. V lost 1 base, J lost 5 bases, and 7 bases stayed unmatched. The V gene's germline CDR1 is MNHEY and CDR2 SMNVEV (reference sequence). The CDR3 runs 16 residues. CDR3 loop: CASSLWQGTGDTEAFF. The CDR3 DNA reads as TGTGCCAGCAGTTTATGGCAGGGGACAGGGGATACTGAAGCTTTCTTT.